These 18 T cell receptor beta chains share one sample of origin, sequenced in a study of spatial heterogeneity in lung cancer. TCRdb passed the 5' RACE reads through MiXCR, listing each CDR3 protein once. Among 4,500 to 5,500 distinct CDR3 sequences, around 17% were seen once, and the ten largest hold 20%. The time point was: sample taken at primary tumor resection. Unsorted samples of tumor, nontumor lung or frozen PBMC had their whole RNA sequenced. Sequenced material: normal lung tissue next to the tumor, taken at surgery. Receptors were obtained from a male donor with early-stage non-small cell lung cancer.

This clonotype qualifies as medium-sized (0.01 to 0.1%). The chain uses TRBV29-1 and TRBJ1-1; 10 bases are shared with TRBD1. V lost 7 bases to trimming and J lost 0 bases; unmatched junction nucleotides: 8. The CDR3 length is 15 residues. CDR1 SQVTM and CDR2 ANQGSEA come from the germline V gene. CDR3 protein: CSADRGRGLNTEAFF. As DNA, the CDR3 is TGCAGCGCTGACAGGGGGCGCGGATTGAACACTGAAGCTTTCTTT.

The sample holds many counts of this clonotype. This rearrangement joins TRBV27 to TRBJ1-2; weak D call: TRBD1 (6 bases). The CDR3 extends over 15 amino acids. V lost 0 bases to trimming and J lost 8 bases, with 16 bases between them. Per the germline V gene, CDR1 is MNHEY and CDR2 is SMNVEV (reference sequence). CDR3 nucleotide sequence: TGTGCCAGCAGTTTATCGAGCGGGGGCGCGAGGGGCTACACCTTC. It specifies CASSLSSGGARGYTF.

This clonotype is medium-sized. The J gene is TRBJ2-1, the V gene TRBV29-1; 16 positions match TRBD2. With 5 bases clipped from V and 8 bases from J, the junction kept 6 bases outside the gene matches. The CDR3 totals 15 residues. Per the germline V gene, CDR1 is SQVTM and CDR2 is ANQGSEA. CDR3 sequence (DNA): TGCAGCGTTACGGGACTAGCGGGAGGGACGGATGAGCAGTTCTTC. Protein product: CSVTGLAGGTDEQFF.

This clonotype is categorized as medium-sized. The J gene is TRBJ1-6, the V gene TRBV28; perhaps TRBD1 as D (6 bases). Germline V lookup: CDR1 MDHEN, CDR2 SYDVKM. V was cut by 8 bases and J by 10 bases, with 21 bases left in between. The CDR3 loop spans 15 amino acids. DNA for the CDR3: TGTGCCAGCGTCGGAGGGGGGGGAGAAGGCTCACCCCTCCACTTT. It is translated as CASVGGGGEGSPLHF.

DNA of the CDR3: TGTGCAGCTCACCTACAGCGATTCTATGGCTACACCTTC. Translating gives CAAHLQRFYGYTF. The rearrangement uses TRBV18 and TRBJ1-2, with unresolved D. Looked up from germline, CDR1 is KGHSH and CDR2 is LQKENI. The CDR3 is 13 amino acids.

The CDR3 here is CASSQGQGVYEQYF. For the CDR3, the DNA is TGTGCCAGCAGCCAGGGACAGGGAGTCTACGAGCAGTACTTC. The gene calls are TRBV3-1 and TRBJ2-7, with 9 bases fitting TRBD1. CDR3 size: 14 residues. The germline gives CDR1 LGHDT, CDR2 YNNKEL (reference sequence). After removal of 3 bases from V and 3 bases from J, the junction contained 3 bases not matched to a gene.

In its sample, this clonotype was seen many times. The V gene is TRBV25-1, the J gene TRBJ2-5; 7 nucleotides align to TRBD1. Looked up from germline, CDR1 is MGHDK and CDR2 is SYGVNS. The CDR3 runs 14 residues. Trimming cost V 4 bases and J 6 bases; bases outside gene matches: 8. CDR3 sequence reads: CASSVPGQIKTQYF. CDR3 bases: TGTGCCAGCAGTGTCCCGGGACAGATAAAGACCCAGTACTTC.

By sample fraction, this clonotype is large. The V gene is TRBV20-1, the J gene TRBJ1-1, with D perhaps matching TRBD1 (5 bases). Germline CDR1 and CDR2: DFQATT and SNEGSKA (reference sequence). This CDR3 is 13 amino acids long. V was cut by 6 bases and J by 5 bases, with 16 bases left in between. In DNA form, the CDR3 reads TGCAGTGCCCCAGGGAGGCTGGGAACTGAAGCTTTCTTT. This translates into CSAPGRLGTEAFF.

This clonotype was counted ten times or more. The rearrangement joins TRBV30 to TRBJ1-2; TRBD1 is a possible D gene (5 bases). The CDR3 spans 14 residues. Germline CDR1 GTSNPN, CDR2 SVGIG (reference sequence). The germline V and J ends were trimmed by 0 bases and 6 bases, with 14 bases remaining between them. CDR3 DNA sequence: TGTGCCTGGAGTGTAACGGGGGGAATGGATGGCTACACCTTC. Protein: CAWSVTGGMDGYTF.

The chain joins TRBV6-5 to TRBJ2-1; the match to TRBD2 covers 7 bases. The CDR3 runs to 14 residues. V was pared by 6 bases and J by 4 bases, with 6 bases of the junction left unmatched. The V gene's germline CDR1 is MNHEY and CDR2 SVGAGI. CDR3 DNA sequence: TGTGCCAGCAGCTGGGGAGGGCGGTACAATGAGCAGTTCTTC. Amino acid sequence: CASSWGGRYNEQFF.

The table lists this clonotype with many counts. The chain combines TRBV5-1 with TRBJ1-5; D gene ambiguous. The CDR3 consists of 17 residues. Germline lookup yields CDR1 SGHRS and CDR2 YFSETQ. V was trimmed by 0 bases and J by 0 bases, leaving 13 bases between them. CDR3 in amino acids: CASSLEPVGNSNQPQHF. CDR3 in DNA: TGCGCCAGCAGCTTGGAACCGGTAGGGAATAGCAATCAGCCCCAGCATTTT.

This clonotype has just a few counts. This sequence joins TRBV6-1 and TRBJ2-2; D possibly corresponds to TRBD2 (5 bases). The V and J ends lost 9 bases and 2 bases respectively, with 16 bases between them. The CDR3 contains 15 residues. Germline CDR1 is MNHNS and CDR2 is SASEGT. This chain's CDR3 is CASNGRAENTGELFF. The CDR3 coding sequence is TGTGCCAGTAATGGTAGAGCGGAAAACACCGGGGAGCTGTTTTTT.

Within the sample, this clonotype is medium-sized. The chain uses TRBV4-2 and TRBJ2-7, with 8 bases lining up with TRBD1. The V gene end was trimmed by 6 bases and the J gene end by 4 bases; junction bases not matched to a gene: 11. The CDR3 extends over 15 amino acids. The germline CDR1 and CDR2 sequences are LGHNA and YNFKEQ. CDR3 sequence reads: CASSPIPGQAYEQYF. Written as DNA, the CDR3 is TGTGCCAGCAGTCCAATCCCGGGACAGGCGTACGAGCAGTACTTC.

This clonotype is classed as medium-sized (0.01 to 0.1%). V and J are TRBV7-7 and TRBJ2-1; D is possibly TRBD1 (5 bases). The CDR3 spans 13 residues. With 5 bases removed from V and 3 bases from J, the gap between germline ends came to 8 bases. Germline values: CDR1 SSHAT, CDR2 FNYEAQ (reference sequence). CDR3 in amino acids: CASSTDSYNEQFF. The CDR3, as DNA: TGTGCCAGCAGCACAGACAGCTACAATGAGCAGTTCTTC.

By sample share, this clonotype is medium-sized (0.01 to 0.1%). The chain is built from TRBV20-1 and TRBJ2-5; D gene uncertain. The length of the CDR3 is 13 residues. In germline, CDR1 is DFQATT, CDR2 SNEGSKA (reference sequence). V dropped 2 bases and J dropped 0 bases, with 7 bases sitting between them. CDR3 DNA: TGCAGTGCTAGAAGCCCGAACCAAGAGACCCAGTACTTC. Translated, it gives CSARSPNQETQYF.

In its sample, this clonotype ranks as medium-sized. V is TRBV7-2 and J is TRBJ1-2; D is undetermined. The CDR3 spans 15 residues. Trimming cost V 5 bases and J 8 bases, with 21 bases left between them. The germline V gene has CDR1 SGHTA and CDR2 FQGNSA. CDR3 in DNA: TGTGCCAGCAGCCCCGGACCTGGTAGTCTAGGGGGCTACACCTTC. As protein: CASSPGPGSLGGYTF.

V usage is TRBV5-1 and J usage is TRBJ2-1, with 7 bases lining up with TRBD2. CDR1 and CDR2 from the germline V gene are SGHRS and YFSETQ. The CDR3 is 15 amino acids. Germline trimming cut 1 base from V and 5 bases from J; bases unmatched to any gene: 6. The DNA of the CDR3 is TGCGCCAGCAGCTTGTTTCCTAGCGGACACAATGAGCAGTTCTTC. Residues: CASSLFPSGHNEQFF.

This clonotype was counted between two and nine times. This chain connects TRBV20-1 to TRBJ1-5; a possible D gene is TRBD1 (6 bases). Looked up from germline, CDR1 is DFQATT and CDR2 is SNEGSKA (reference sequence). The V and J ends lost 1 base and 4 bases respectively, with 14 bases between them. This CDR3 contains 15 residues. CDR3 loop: CSARVTGNWNQPQHF. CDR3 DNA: TGCAGTGCTAGAGTTACAGGGAATTGGAATCAGCCCCAGCATTTT.